This T cell receptor (beta chain) was retrieved from a study of identical twins. Unique molecular identifiers were present on the cDNA, and a universal primer site came from template switching. TCRdb re-analysed the 5' RACE reads in MiXCR, keeping a single row per CDR3 protein. The sample lists approximately 700,000 distinct CDR3 sequences; 15% to 20% were seen once. This CDR3 region has 16 residues. Germline V CDR1 and CDR2: DFQATT, SNEGSKA (reference sequence). V was clipped by 0 bases and J by 6 bases; unmatched bases: 6. The same specimen was also included in a second study, on T cells expressing NK-cell markers. From that paper: Cells sorted as CD3+CD56+NKG2C+, CD3+CD56+NKG2C- and CD3+CD56-NKG2C+ T cells supplied the TCR beta repertoires. Once again these clonotypes came out on top in the CD3+CD56-NKG2C+ fraction of a few donors. Uncertainty persisted over the HCMV specificity of expanded NKG2C+ T cell clones.

V and J are TRBV20-1 and TRBJ2-2; 11 positions match TRBD2. The sequencing input was PBMCs. The sequence was collected from a woman in her late teens or twenties in good health. DNA for the CDR3: TGCAGTGCTAGAGACACTAGCGGGAGCCCCCCCGGGGAGCTGTTTTTT. Protein: CSARDTSGSPPGELFF.